This T cell receptor beta chain was recovered during a study of blood T cell repertoires in COVID-19. Clones were sequenced by immunoSEQ multiplex PCR, and TCRdb holds only the in-frame ones, with some missing. The sample comprises more than 90,000 clones, roughly 87% of which are singletons, and over 7% rests with the top ten. CDR3 size: 14 residues. CDR1 and CDR2 from the germline V gene are WSHSY and SAAADI. V dropped 4 bases and J dropped 3 bases, with 10 bases sitting between them. Sequencing used peripheral blood. This receptor was taken from a human donor in a cohort sampled during active COVID-19. The J gene is TRBJ1-3, the V gene TRBV10-2; D may be TRBD1 (5 bases). The CDR3 bases are TGCGCCAGCAGTGTGGGGGAGGTTGGAAACACCATATATTTT. It is translated as CASSVGEVGNTIYF.